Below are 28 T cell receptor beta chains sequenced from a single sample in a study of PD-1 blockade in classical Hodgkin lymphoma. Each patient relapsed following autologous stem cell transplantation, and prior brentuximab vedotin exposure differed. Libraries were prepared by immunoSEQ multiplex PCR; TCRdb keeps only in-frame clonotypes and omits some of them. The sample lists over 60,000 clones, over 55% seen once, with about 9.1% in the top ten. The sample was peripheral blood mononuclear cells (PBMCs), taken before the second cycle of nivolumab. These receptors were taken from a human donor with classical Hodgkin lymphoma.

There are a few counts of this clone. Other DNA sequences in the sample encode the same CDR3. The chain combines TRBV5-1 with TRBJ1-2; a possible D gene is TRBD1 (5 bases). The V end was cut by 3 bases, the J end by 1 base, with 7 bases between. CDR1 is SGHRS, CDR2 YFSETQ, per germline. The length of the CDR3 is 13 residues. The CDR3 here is CASSSGGNYGYTF. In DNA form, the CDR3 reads TGCGCCAGCAGCTCGGGGGGTAACTATGGCTACACCTTC.

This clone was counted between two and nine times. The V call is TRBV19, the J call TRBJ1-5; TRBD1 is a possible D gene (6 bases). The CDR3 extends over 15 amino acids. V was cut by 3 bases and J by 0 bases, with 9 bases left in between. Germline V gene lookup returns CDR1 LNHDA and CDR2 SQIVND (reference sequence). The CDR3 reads CASSINRVSNQPQHF. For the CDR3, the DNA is TGTGCCAGTAGTATTAACAGGGTTAGCAATCAGCCCCAGCATTTT.

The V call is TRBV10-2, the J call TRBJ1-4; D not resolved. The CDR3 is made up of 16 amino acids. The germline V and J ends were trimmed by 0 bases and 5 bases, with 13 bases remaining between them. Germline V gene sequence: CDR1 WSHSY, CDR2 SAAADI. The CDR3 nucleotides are TGCGCCAGCAGTGAGTCTTTAGGACTTAGGAATGAAAAACTGTTTTTT. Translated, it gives CASSESLGLRNEKLFF.

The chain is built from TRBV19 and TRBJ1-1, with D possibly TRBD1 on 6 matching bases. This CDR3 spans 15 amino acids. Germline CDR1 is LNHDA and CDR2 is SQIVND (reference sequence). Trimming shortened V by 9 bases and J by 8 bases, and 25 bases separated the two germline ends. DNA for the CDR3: TGTGCCAGCCGACCCGGACAGACCCTCCTGGGCGAAGCTTTCTTT. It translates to CASRPGQTLLGEAFF.

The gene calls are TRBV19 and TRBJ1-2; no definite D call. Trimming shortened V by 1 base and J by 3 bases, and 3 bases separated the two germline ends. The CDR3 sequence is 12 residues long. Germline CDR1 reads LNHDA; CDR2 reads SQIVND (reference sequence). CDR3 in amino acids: CASSIADYGYTF. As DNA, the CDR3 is TGTGCCAGTAGTATAGCAGACTATGGCTACACCTTC. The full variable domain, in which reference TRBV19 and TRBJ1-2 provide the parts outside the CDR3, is DGGITQSPKYLFRKEGQNVTLSCEQNLNHDAMYWYRQDPGQGLRLIYYSQIVNDFQKGDIAEGYSVSREKKESFPLTVTSAQKNPTAFYLCASSIADYGYTFGSGTRLTVV.

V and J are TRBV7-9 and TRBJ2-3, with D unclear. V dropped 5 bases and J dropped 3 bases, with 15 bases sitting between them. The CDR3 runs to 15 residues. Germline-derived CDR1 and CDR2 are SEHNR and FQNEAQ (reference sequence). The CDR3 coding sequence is TGTGCCAGCAGCGCAGACTGGATTCCTACAGATACGCAGTATTTT. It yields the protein CASSADWIPTDTQYF.

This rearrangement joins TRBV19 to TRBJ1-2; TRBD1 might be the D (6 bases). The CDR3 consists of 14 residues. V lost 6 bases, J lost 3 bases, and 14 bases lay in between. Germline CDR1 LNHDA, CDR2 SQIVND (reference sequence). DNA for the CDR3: TGTGCCAGTAGCTCAGGGGATTTGGACTATGGCTACACCTTC. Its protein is CASSSGDLDYGYTF. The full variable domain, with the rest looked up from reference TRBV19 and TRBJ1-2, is DGGITQSPKYLFRKEGQNVTLSCEQNLNHDAMYWYRQDPGQGLRLIYYSQIVNDFQKGDIAEGYSVSREKKESFPLTVTSAQKNPTAFYLCASSSGDLDYGYTFGSGTRLTVV.

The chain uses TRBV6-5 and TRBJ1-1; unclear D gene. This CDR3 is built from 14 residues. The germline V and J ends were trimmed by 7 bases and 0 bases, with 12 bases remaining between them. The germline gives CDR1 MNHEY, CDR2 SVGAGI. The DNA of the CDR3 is TGTGCCAGCACTACGTATAGCATGAACACTGAAGCTTTCTTT. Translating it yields CASTTYSMNTEAFF.

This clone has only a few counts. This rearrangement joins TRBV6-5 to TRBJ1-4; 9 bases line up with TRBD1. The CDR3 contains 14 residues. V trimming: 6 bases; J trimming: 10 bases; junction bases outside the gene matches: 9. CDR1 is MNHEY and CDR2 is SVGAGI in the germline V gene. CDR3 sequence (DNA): TGTGCCAGCAGGACCGGGACAGGGTTAGGAAAACTGTTTTTT. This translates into CASRTGTGLGKLFF.

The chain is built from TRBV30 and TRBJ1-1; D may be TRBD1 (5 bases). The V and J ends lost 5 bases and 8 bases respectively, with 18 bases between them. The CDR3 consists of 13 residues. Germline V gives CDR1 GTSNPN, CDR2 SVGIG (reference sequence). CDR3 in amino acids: CAWSPWGVTEAFF. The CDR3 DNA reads TGTGCCTGGTCTCCATGGGGGGTGACAGAAGCTTTCTTT.

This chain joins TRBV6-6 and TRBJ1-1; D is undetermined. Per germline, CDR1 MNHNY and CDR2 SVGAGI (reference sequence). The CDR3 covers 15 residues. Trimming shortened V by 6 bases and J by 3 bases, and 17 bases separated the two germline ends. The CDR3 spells CASSSGERRYTEAFF. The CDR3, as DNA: TGTGCCAGCAGCTCCGGGGAAAGACGATACACTGAAGCTTTCTTT.

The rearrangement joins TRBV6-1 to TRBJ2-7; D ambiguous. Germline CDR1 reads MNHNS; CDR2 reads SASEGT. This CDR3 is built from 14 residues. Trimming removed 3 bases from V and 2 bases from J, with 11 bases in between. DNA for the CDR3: TGTGCCAGCAGTGACTTTAGGGTTCCCTACGAGCAGTACTTC. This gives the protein CASSDFRVPYEQYF.

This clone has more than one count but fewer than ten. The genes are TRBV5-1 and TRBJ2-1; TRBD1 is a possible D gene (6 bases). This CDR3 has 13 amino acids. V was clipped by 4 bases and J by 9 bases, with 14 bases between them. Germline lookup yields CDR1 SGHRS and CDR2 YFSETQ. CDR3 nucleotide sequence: TGCGCCAGCAGCCCTATTACAGGGAGTGAGCAGTTCTTC. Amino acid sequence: CASSPITGSEQFF.

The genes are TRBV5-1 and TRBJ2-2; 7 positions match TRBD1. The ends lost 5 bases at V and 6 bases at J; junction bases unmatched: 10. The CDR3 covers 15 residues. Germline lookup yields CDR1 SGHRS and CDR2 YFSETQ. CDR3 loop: CASRTDQGVAGELFF. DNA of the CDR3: TGCGCCAGCAGAACCGACCAGGGGGTGGCCGGGGAGCTGTTTTTT.

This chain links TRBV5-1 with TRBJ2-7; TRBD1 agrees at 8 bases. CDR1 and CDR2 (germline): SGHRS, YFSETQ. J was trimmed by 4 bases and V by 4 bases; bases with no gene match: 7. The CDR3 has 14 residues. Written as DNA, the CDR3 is TGCGCCAGCAGCCCGATGGACAGGGAGTACGAGCAGTACTTC. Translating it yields CASSPMDREYEQYF.

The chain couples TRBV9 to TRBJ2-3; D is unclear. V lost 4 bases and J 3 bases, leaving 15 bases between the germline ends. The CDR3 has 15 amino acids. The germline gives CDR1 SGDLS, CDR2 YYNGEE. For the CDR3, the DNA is TGTGCCAGCAGCACGAGCCCAGAGATAACAGATACGCAGTATTTT. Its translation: CASSTSPEITDTQYF.

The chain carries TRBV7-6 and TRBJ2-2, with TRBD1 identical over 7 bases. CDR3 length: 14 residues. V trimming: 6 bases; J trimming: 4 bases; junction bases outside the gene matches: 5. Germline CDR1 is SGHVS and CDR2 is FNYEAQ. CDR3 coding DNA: TGTGCCAGCAGTCAACAGGGGTTCACCGGGGAGCTGTTTTTT. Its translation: CASSQQGFTGELFF.

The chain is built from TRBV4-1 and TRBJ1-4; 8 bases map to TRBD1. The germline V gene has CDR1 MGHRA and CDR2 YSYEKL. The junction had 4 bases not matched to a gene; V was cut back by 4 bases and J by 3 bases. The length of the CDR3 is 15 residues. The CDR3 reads CASSRQGWPNEKLFF. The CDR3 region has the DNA TGCGCCAGCAGCCGACAGGGGTGGCCTAATGAAAAACTGTTTTTT.

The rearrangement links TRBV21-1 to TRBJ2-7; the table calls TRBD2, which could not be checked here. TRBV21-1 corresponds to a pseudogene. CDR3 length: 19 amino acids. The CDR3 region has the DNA TGTGCCAGCAGCCCAGGGGAGGGCCCGGGGCGGGGTAGCTCCTACGAGCAGTACTTC. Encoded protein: CASSPGEGPGRGSSYEQYF.

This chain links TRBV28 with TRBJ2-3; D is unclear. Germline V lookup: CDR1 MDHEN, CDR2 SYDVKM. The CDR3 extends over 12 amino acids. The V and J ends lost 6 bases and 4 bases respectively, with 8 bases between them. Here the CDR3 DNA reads TGTGCCAGCAGCCTTTTTCCAGATACGCAGTATTTT. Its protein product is CASSLFPDTQYF.

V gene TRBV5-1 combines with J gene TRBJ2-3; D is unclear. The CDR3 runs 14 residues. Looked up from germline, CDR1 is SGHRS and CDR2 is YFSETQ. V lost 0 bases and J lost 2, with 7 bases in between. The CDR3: CASSLGGLTDTQYF. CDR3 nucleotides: TGCGCCAGCAGCTTGGGAGGCCTCACAGATACGCAGTATTTT.

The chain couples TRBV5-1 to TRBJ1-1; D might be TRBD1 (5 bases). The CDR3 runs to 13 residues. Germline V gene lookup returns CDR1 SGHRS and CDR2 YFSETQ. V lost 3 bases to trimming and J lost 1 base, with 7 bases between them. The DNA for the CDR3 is TGCGCCAGCAGCTGGACACAGAACACTGAAGCTTTCTTT. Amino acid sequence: CASSWTQNTEAFF. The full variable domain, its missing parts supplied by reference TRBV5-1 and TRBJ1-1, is KAGVTQTPRYLIKTRGQQVTLSCSPISGHRSVSWYQQTPGQGLQFLFEYFSETQRNKGNFPGRFSGRQFSNSRSEMNVSTLELGDSALYLCASSWTQNTEAFFGQGTRLTVV.

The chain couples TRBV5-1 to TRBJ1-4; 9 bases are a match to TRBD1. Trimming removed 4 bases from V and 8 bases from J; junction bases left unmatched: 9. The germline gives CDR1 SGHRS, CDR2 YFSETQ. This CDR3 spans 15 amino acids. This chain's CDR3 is CASSPGQGIGEKLFF. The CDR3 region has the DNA TGCGCCAGCAGCCCGGGACAGGGAATTGGAGAAAAACTGTTTTTT.

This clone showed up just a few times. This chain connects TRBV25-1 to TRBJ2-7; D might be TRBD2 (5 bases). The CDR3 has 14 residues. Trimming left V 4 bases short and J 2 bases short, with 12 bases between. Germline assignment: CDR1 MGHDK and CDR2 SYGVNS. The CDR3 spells CASSGLATTYEQYF. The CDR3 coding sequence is TGTGCCAGCAGTGGGCTAGCAACTACCTACGAGCAGTACTTC.

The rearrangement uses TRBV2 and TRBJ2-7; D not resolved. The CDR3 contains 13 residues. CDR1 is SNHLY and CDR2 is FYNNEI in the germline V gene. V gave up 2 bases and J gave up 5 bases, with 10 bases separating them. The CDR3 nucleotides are TGTGCCAGCAGTGAAAGCTGGGTGGACGAGCAGTACTTC. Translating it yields CASSESWVDEQYF.

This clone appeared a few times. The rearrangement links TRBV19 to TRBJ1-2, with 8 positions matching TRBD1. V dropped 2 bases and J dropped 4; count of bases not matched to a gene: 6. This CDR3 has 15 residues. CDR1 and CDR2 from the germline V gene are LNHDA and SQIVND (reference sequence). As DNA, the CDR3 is TGTGCCAGTAGTATACTGGACAGGGTCGGCTATGGCTACACCTTC. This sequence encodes CASSILDRVGYGYTF.

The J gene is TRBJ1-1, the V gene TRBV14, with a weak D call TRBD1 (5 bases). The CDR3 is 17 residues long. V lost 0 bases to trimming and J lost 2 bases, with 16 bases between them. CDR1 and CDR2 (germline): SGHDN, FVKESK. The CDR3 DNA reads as TGTGCCAGCAGCCAAGAAATAACAGGTTGGGGTAACACTGAAGCTTTCTTT. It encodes CASSQEITGWGNTEAFF. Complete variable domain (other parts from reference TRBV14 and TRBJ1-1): EAGVTQFPSHSVIEKGQTVTLRCDPISGHDNLYWYRRVMGKEIKFLLHFVKESKQDESGMPNNRFLAERTGGTYSTLKVQPAELEDSGVYFCASSQEITGWGNTEAFFGQGTRLTVV.

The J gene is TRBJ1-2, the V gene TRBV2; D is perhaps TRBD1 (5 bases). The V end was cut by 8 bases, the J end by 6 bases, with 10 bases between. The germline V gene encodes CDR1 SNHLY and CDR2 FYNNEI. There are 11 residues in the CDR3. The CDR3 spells CASGGLDGYTF. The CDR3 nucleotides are TGTGCCAGCGGGGGACTAGATGGCTACACCTTC.